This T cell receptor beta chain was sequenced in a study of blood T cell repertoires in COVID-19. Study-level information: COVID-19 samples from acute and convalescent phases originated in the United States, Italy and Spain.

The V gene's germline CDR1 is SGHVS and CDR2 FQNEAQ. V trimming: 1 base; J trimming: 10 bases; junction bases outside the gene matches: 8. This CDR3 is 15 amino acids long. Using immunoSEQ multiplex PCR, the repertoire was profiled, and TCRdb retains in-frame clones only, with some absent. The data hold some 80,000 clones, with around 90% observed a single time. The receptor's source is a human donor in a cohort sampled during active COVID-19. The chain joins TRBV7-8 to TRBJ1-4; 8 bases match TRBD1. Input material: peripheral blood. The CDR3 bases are TGTGCCAGCAGCTTAGTCAGGGGGCGTTATGGAAAACTGTTTTTT. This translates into CASSLVRGRYGKLFF.